This T cell receptor (beta chain) was captured by sequencing in a study of T-cell reconstitution after alpha-beta-depleted transplantation in children. This clonotype turned up a few times. Unique molecular identifiers were built into the TCRbeta library. TCRdb used MiXCR to reprocess the PCR reads, holding one entry per CDR3 protein. The sample carries about 610,000 distinct CDR3 sequences, roughly a tenth recorded once. The V end was cut by 5 bases, the J end by 7 bases, with 12 bases between. This CDR3 is built from 14 residues. Germline V gene lookup returns CDR1 SNHLY and CDR2 FYNNEI. V usage is TRBV2 and J usage is TRBJ1-6; no firm D call. Material: PBMCs from the stem cell graft donor, obtained from the stem cell graft. The clonotype comes from a human donor who donated a stem cell graft to a child with acute myeloid leukemia. The CDR3 spells CASSPFAGNSPLHF. In nucleotides, the CDR3 is TGTGCCAGCAGTCCGTTCGCCGGGAATTCACCCCTCCACTTT.